The sequence of this T cell receptor beta chain was determined in a study of somatic mutations in cytotoxic T cells in rheumatoid arthritis. This CDR3 contains 16 residues. With 7 bases clipped from V and 5 bases from J, the junction kept 14 bases outside the gene matches. Germline loops: CDR1 LGHNA, CDR2 YNFKEQ. Sequenced by immunoSEQ multiplex PCR; TCRdb stores in-frame clones only, minus some. The profile shows under 5,500 clones, 80% of them singletons. The TCR sequence derives from a woman in her sixties or seventies with rheumatoid arthritis. The sequencing input was CD8+ T cells sorted from blood. V and J are TRBV4-2 and TRBJ2-5, with 9 bases matching TRBD2. The CDR3 loop is CASTDSRGAGGETQYF. DNA of the CDR3: TGTGCCAGCACCGATTCGAGAGGGGCGGGAGGGGAGACCCAGTACTTC.